These T cell receptor beta chains were read from a single sample in a study of shared clonotypes between healthy human individuals. Some clones are missing from TCRdb's copy, which holds only in-frame ones; the method was immunoSEQ multiplex PCR. The repertoire includes about 1.1 million clones, approximately 80% of them detected once, and approximately 0.95% sits in the top ten. The sample was memory CD4+ T cells from PBMCs. The receptors were sampled from a man between 18 and 35 years old in good health. Some clones in this sample may be carry-over from other donors' samples. Both conserved end residues are trimmed from each CDR3. The order of the fields is clone size, V gene, D gene, J gene, CDR3 protein. The D gene is left open where the match is weak. Not every row has a clone size; where given, it reads once, few, many or a size class.

NA,TRBV2,NA,TRBJ2-3,ASQKNSGDTQY
few,TRBV14,NA,TRBJ1-4,ASSGGPNEKLF
few,TRBV19,NA,TRBJ1-1,ASRETGGSAEAF
NA,TRBV7-2,NA,TRBJ1-1,ASSFLMNTEAF
NA,TRBV28,TRBD2,TRBJ2-5,ASSLGGGAETQY
NA,TRBV27,NA,TRBJ2-7,ASSLYSSARQY
NA,TRBV28,NA,TRBJ1-2,ATQGSGASGRNYGYT
NA,TRBV23-1,NA,TRBJ1-5,ASIFIQGSQPQH
NA,TRBV15,NA,TRBJ2-1,ATSRDRSPEQF
NA,TRBV10-3,NA,TRBJ2-6,AIRRGFGANVLT
NA,TRBV4-1,NA,TRBJ1-3,ASSAQDNTGNTIY
once,TRBV11-3,TRBD1,TRBJ2-1,ASSPTGGGYNEQF
few,TRBV9,NA,TRBJ1-2,ASSVQDAGTGYT
NA,TRBV6-4,NA,TRBJ2-7,ASSVITDLPLYEQY
NA,TRBV12-5,NA,TRBJ2-3,ASGYNSALDTQY
NA,TRBV18,NA,TRBJ1-2,ASSPDPGSGYGYT
NA,TRBV7-2,NA,TRBJ2-5,ASSLGVFRQQETQY
NA,TRBV28,NA,TRBJ2-7,ASTRWGAEDEQY
NA,TRBV7-9,TRBD1,TRBJ2-5,ASSLFTGEETQY
NA,TRBV14,TRBD1,TRBJ2-7,ASSQDGTASYEQY
once,TRBV19,NA,TRBJ1-2,ASSIGLGQNYGYT
NA,TRBV19,TRBD1,TRBJ1-4,ASRSGQGGNEKLF
NA,TRBV25-1,TRBD1,TRBJ1-1,ASSTRTGEAF
once,TRBV10-3,NA,TRBJ2-2,AISESSVRANTGELF
few,TRBV6-8,TRBD1,TRBJ2-2,ASSYPAGQGFPGELF
NA,TRBV27,TRBD1,TRBJ1-2,ASSPFTGGAYGYT
NA,TRBV4-2,TRBD2,TRBJ2-2,ASSPRGLAGGRTGELF
NA,TRBV7-2,NA,TRBJ1-1,ASSLMGLGEAF
NA,TRBV28,NA,TRBJ2-3,ASRGTSTDTQY
NA,TRBV28,NA,TRBJ2-2,ASREGQFTGELF
NA,TRBV5-6,NA,TRBJ2-5,ASDRAGQETQY
NA,TRBV28,NA,TRBJ2-2,ASSLVRHSGELF
NA,TRBV2,NA,TRBJ2-1,ASSAVRTGEQF
NA,TRBV10-3,NA,TRBJ1-4,AISDTAGTREKLF
NA,TRBV18,NA,TRBJ2-7,ASSRNPKGNREQY
NA,TRBV5-4,TRBD1,TRBJ2-1,ASSLDRGPYNEQF
few,TRBV30,NA,TRBJ1-1,AWTRQWGSTEAF
NA,TRBV9,TRBD2,TRBJ2-1,ASSVAASGRLVEQF
NA,TRBV11-2,TRBD2,TRBJ2-1,ASRGTREYNEQF
many,TRBV9,TRBD1,TRBJ1-1,ASSPHRGHTEAF
NA,TRBV7-9,NA,TRBJ2-2,ASSLDAGIGELF
once,TRBV5-5,TRBD1,TRBJ2-7,ASSRGQDYEQY
once,TRBV29-1,TRBD1,TRBJ1-2,SVAQGDYGYT
NA,TRBV18,NA,TRBJ1-3,ASSPPASHSGNTIY
NA,TRBV4-1,NA,TRBJ1-3,ASSQEQGLISGNTIY
NA,TRBV21-1,NA,TRBJ2-3,ASSAPVALANTQY
NA,TRBV7-7,NA,TRBJ1-3,ASSSSSGNTIY
NA,TRBV28,NA,TRBJ2-7,ASSLLFQTYEQY
many,TRBV11-2,NA,TRBJ1-5,ASSHSAGINQPQH
NA,TRBV5-8,TRBD1,TRBJ1-2,ASRLRQGSRGYT
NA,TRBV5-1,TRBD1,TRBJ2-2,ASSLDGQGLYGELF
NA,TRBV7-2,TRBD2,TRBJ2-1,ASSTQSGRANEQF
NA,TRBV7-8,NA,TRBJ1-5,ASSLASGWGGNQPQH
few,TRBV29-1,NA,TRBJ1-3,SVGDEYSGNTIY
NA,TRBV4-2,TRBD1,TRBJ2-6,ASSQGDRRSGANVLT
many,TRBV2,NA,TRBJ2-3,ASSEYVRPADTQY
NA,TRBV28,NA,TRBJ2-1,ASRPGIGGLTYNEQF
NA,TRBV30,TRBD1,TRBJ1-4,AWKNRGRWGKLF
NA,TRBV18,NA,TRBJ1-1,ASSPTSELATEAF
NA,TRBV6-6,NA,TRBJ1-4,ASSRGLAGEKLF